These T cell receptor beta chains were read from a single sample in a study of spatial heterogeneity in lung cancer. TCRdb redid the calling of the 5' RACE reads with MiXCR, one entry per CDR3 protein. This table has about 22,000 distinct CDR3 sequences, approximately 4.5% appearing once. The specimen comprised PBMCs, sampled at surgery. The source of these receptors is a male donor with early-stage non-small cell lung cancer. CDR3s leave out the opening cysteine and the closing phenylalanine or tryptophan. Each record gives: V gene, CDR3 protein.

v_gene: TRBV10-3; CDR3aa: AISAMGAPNTVNYGYT
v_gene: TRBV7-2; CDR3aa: ASSFGITDTQY
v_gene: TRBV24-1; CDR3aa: ATSDLRSRWNEQF
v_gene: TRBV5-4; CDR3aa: ASSLDVAVNTGELF
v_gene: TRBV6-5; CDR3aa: ASSGNRKNTEAF
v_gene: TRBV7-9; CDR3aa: ASSLAGATNEKLF
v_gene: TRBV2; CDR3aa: ASSYDKPLEAF
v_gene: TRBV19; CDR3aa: ASSLKSSGNTIY
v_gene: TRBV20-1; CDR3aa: SARDSSGNTEAF
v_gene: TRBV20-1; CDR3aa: SATGVVDQPQH
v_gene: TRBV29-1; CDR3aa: SVDPLIGYGYT
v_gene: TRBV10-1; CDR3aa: ASSADRIQETQY
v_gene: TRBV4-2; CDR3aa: ASRENAGFDTGNTIY
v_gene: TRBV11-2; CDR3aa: ASSLSSDTEAF
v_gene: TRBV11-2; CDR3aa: ASSPLEGVRNEQY
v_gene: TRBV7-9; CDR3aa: ASSRGTSGPYEQY
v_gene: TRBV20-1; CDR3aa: SARDPSGGYNEQF
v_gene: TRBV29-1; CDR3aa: SVEGRAGREQY
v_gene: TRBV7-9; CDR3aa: ASSLARPGIETQY
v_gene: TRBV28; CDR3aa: ASSQTGARGYT
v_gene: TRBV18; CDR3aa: ASSPDAVSSGNTIY
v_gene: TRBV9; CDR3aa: ASSVSGRRGGELF
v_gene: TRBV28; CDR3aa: ASSLGFGGALGADTQY
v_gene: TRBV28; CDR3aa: ASSLTASLARELF
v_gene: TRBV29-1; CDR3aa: SVGGASGISTDTQY
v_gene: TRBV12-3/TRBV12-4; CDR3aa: ASRWDLSGDTQY
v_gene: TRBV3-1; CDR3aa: ASSQRTSGMANEQF
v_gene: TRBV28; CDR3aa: ASSLSGGHISEQY
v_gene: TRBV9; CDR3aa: ASSAPGQAITDTQY
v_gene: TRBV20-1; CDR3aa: SAKRTGGINEKLF
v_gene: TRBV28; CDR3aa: ASSWHGQASYEQY
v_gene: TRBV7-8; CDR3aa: ASSFSSGSYNEQF
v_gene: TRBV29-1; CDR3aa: SVEFDMNTEAF
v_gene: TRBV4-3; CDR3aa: ASSHHPGQEADTQY
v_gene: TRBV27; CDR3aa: ASSLREGGGSPLH
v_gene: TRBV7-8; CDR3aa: ANSVQGVSYEQY
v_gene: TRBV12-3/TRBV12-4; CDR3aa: ASSPGVFYEQY
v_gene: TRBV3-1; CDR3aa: ASSQEVLGGNEQF
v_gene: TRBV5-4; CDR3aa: ASSWPDRETEAF
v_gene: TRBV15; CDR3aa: ATRQGAANYGYT
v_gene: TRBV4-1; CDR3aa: ASSQDVITSASTDTQY
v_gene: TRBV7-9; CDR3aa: ASSLSPHGSYEQY
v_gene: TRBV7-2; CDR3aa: ASSPQGVGTEAF
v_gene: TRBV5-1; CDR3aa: ASSLLPGTYEQY
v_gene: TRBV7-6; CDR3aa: ASSLVSGKGQPQH
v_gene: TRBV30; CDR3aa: AWSPGQGSDTQY
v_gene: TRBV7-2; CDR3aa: ASSSLLGVVETQY
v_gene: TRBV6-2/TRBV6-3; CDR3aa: ASNSEQETQY